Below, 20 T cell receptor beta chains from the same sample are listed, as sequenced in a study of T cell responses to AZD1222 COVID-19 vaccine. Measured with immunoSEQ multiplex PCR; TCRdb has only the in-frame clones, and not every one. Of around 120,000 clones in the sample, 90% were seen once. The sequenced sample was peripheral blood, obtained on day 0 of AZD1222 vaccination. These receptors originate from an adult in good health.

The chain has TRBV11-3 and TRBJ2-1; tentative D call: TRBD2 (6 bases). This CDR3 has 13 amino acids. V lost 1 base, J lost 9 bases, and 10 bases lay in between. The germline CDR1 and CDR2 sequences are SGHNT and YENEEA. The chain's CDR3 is CASSLGLDSEQFF. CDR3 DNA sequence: TGTGCCAGCAGCTTAGGACTAGATAGTGAGCAGTTCTTC.

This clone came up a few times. DNA of the CDR3: TGCGCCAGCAGCACCGAACTAGCGGGAGCTCACGAGCAGTACTTC. Translation gives CASSTELAGAHEQYF. J is TRBJ2-7 and V is TRBV5-1; 11 nucleotides agree with TRBD2. Germline assignment: CDR1 SGHRS and CDR2 YFSETQ. Germline trimming cut 4 bases from V and 5 bases from J; bases unmatched to any gene: 8. This CDR3 contains 15 residues.

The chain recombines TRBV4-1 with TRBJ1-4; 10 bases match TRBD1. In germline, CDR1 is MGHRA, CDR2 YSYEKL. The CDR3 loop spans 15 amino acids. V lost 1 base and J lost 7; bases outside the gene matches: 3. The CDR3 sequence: CASSQAGTGAEKLFF. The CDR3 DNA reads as TGCGCCAGCAGCCAAGCCGGGACAGGGGCTGAAAAACTGTTTTTT.

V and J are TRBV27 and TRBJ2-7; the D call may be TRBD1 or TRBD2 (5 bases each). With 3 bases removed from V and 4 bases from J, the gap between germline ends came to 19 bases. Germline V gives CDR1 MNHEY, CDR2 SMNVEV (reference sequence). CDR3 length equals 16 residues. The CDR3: CASSLGPSPSLYEQYF. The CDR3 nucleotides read TGTGCCAGCAGTTTGGGACCGAGTCCATCTCTTTACGAGCAGTACTTC.

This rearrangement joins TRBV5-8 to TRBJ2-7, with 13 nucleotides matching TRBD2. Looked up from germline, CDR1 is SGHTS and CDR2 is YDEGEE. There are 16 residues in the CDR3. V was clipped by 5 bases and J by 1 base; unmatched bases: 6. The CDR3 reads CASRLGGLAGSYEQYF. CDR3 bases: TGTGCCAGCAGACTCGGGGGACTAGCGGGATCCTACGAGCAGTACTTC.

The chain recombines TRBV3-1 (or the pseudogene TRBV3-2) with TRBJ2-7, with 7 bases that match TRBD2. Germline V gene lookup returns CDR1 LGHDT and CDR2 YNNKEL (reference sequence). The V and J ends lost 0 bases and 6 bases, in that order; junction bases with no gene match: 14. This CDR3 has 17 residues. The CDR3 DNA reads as TGTGCCAGCAGCCAAGATGAGGGAGGGCCCCAGCCTGGCGAGCAGTACTTC. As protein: CASSQDEGGPQPGEQYF.

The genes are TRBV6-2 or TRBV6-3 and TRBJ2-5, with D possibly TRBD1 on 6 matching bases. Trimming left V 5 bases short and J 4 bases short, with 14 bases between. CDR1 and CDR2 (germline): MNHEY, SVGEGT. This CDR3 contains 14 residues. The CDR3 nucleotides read TGTGCCAGCAGTACACAGGGAAGGGTAGAGACCCAGTACTTC. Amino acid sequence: CASSTQGRVETQYF.

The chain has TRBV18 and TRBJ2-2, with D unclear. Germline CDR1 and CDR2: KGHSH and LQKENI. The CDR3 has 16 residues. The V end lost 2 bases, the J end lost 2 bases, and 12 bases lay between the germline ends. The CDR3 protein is CASSPDNLINTGELFF. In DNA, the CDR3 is TGTGCCAGCTCACCAGACAACTTAATAAACACCGGGGAGCTGTTTTTT.

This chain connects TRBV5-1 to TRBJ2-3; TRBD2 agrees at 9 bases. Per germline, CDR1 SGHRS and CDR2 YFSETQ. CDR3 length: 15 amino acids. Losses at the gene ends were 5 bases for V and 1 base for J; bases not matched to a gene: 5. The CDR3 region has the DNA TGCGCCAGCAGAATAGCGGGAGACCGCACAGATACGCAGTATTTT. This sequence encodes CASRIAGDRTDTQYF.

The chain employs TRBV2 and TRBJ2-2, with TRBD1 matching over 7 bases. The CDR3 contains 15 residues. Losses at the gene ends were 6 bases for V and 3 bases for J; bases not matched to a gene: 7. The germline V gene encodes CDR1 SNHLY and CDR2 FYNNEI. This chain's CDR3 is CASRNRDSYTGELFF. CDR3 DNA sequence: TGTGCCAGCAGGAACCGGGACAGTTACACCGGGGAGCTGTTTTTT.

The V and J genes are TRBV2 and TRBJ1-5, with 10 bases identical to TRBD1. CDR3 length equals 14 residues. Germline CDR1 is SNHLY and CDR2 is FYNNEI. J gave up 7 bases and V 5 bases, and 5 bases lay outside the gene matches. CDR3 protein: CASSWTGGTQPQHF. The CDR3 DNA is TGTGCCAGCAGTTGGACAGGGGGTACGCAGCCCCAGCATTTT.

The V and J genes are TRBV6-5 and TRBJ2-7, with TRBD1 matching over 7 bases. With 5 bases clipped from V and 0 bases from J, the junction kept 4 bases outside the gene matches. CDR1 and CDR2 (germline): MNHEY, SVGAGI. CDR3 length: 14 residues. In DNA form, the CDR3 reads TGTGCCAGCAGTACGAGGGACAGCTCCTACGAGCAGTACTTC. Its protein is CASSTRDSSYEQYF.

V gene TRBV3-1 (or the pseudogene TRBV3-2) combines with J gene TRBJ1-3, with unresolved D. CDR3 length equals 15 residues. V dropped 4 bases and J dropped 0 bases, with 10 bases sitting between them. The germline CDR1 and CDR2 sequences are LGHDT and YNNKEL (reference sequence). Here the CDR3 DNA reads TGTGCCAGCAGCCCCGTACAATTCTCTGGAAACACCATATATTTT. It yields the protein CASSPVQFSGNTIYF.

CDR3 sequence (DNA): TGTGCCAGCAGTTACCGAGAAGGGAGAGGGTACGAGCAGTACTTC. This encodes CASSYREGRGYEQYF. This chain connects TRBV6-2 or TRBV6-3 to TRBJ2-7; D may be TRBD2 (5 bases). Germline values: CDR1 MNHEY, CDR2 SVGEGT. Trimming removed 2 bases at V and 4 bases at J, with 15 bases between. The CDR3 has 15 amino acids.

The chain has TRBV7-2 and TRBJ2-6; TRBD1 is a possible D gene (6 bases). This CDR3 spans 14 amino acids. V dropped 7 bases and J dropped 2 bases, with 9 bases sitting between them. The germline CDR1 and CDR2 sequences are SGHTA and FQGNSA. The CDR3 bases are TGTGCCAGCACGACAGGCACTGGGGCCAACGTCCTGACTTTC. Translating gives CASTTGTGANVLTF.

DNA of the CDR3: TGTGCCAGCAGCTTAGGGCTAGCGGGAGACTACAATGAGCAGTTCTTC. Translated, it gives CASSLGLAGDYNEQFF. The V gene is TRBV7-9, the J gene TRBJ2-1; TRBD2 agrees at 10 bases. Germline CDR1 and CDR2: SEHNR and FQNEAQ (reference sequence). J lost 3 bases, V lost 1 base, and 3 bases had no gene match. The CDR3 sequence is 16 residues long.

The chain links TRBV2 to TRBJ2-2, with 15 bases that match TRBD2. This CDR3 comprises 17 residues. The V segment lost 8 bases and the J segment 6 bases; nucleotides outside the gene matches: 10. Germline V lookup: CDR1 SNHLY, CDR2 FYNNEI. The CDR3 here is CASSFGLAGGPSGELFF. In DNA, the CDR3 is TGTGCCAGCTCGTTCGGACTAGCGGGAGGGCCCTCCGGGGAGCTGTTTTTT.

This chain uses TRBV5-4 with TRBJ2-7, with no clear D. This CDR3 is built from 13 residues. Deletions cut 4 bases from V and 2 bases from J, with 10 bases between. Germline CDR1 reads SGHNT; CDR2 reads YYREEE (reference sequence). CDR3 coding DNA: TGTGCCAGCAGCCGAGCCAGCCCCTACGAGCAGTACTTC. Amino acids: CASSRASPYEQYF.

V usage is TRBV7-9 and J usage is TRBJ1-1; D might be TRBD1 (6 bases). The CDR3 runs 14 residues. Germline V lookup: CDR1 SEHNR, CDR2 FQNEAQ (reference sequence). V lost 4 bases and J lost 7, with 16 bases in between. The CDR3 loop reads CASSSPGGHLEAFF. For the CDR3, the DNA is TGTGCCAGCAGCTCCCCGGGGGGGCACCTTGAAGCTTTCTTT.

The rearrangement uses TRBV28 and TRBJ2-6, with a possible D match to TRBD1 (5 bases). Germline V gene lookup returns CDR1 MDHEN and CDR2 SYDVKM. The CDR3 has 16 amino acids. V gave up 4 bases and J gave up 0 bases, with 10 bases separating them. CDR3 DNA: TGTGCCAGCAGTTCCAGACAGCACTCTGGGGCCAACGTCCTGACTTTC. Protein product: CASSSRQHSGANVLTF.